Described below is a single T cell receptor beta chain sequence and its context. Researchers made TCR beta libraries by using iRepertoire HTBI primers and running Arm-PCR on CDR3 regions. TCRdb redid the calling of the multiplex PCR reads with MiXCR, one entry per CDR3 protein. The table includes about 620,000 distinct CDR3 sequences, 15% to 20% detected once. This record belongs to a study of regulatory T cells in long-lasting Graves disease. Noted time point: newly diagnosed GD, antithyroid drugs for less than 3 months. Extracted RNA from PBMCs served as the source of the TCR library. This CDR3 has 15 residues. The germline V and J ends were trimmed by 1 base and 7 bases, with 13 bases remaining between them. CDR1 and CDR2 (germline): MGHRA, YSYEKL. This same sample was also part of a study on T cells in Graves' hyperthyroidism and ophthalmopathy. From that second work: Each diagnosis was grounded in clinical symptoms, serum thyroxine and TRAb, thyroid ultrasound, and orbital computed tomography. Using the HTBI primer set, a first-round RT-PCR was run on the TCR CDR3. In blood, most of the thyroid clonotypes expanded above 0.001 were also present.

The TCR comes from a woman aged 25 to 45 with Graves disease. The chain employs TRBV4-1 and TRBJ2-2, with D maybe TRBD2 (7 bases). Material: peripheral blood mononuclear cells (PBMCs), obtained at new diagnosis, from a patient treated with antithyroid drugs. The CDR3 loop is CASSQGARGRGELFF. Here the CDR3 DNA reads TGCGCCAGCAGCCAAGGTGCGCGGGGGCGCGGGGAGCTGTTTTTT.